This T cell receptor (beta chain) came from a study of cytomegalovirus exposure and HLA in healthy donors. The PCR was carried out with 60 Vbeta primers and 13 Jbeta primers. The method was immunoSEQ multiplex PCR; TCRdb's version includes in-frame clones alone and lacks a portion of them. The table lists 90,000 to 120,000 clones, around two thirds of them singletons. In the case of this clone: The junction does not match germline at one end; this may be a read error.

The germline V gene encodes CDR1 SSHAT and CDR2 FNYEAQ (reference sequence). The CDR3 length is 15 residues. This chain links TRBV7-7 with TRBJ2-1; 12 positions match TRBD2. Material for sequencing was PBMCs. The TCR comes from a man aged 25 to 40 in good health and CMV-seropositive. The CDR3 nucleotides are TGTGCTAGCAGCTTAGGACTAGCGGGGTTCAATGAGCAGTTCTTC. Translation: CASSLGLAGFNEQFF.